The 21 T cell receptor beta chains given below trace back to one sample, sequenced in a study of blood T cell repertoires in COVID-19. TCRdb keeps only in-frame clones here, not all; method: immunoSEQ multiplex PCR. The sample shows hundreds of thousands of clones, about four fifths of them seen only once. Specimen: peripheral blood. These receptor sequences come from a man at least 80 years old with acute or convalescent COVID-19.

V gene TRBV5-6 combines with J gene TRBJ1-3; possibly TRBD1 for D (6 bases). Trimming took 6 bases from V and 0 from J, leaving 16 bases between them. This CDR3 contains 16 residues. Germline V gene lookup returns CDR1 SGHDT and CDR2 YYEEEE. The CDR3 reads CASNLGGALSGNTIYF. CDR3 nucleotide sequence: TGTGCCAGCAACCTTGGGGGGGCCCTCTCTGGAAACACCATATATTTT.

As regards this clone: At the DNA level, this CDR3 is encoded by other sequences in the same sample as well. The chain couples TRBV24-1 to TRBJ1-1, with a possible D match to TRBD1 (5 bases). The V and J ends lost 1 base and 5 bases respectively, with 7 bases between them. The CDR3 has 13 amino acids. Germline CDR1 KGHDR, CDR2 SFDVKD. The CDR3 DNA is TGTGCCACCAGTGATTTCGGGGGGACTGAAGCTTTCTTT. Amino acids: CATSDFGGTEAFF.

The chain combines TRBV5-1 with TRBJ2-3, with TRBD2 identical over 9 bases. Per the germline V gene, CDR1 is SGHRS and CDR2 is YFSETQ. The junction had 13 bases not matched to a gene; V was cut back by 5 bases and J by 6 bases. The CDR3 is 16 residues long. CDR3 in amino acids: CASSRGAGGPYDTQYF. The CDR3 nucleotides are TGCGCCAGCAGTCGCGGGGCGGGGGGGCCCTACGATACGCAGTATTTT.

The chain is built from TRBV30 and TRBJ1-3, with 7 bases that match TRBD1. Losses at the gene ends were 0 bases for V and 6 bases for J; bases not matched to a gene: 8. Germline V gives CDR1 GTSNPN, CDR2 SVGIG (reference sequence). CDR3 length: 15 residues. The CDR3 loop reads CAWSVPGQAANTIYF. CDR3 DNA sequence: TGTGCCTGGAGTGTACCCGGACAGGCGGCAAACACCATATATTTT.

This clone was observed a single time. CDR3 residues: CASSLQGSPLHF. The CDR3 region has the DNA TGTGCCAGCAGCTTACAGGGTTCACCCCTCCACTTT. The rearrangement links TRBV7-9 to TRBJ1-6; TRBD1 might be the D (5 bases). The CDR3 length is 12 residues. Germline V CDR1 and CDR2: SEHNR, FQNEAQ (reference sequence). The V end was cut by 2 bases, the J end by 9 bases, with 5 bases between.

The DNA for the CDR3 is TGCGCCAGCAGCCCCCGGGAACCACCAGATACGCAGTATTTT. Translating gives CASSPREPPDTQYF. The V and J genes are TRBV5-1 and TRBJ2-3, with a tentative D call TRBD2 (5 bases). Between the trimmed V and J ends, which lost 4 bases and 4 bases, there was a span of 13 bases. The CDR3 spans 14 residues. Per the germline V gene, CDR1 is SGHRS and CDR2 is YFSETQ.

The V gene is TRBV2, the J gene TRBJ1-4, with TRBD1 identical over 7 bases. Per germline, CDR1 SNHLY and CDR2 FYNNEI. This CDR3 region has 15 residues. J lost 8 bases, V lost 6 bases, and 12 bases had no gene match. This chain's CDR3 is CASRDEDRVGEKLFF. The CDR3 coding sequence is TGTGCCAGCAGGGATGAAGACAGGGTGGGGGAAAAACTGTTTTTT.

V and J are TRBV4-2 and TRBJ1-1; a possible D gene is TRBD1 (6 bases). Trimming left V 0 bases short and J 5 bases short, with 13 bases between. Looked up from germline, CDR1 is LGHNA and CDR2 is YNFKEQ. The CDR3 contains 15 residues. CDR3 amino acids: CASSQDQRGRTEAFF. The DNA of the CDR3 is TGTGCCAGCAGCCAAGATCAGCGGGGGCGGACTGAAGCTTTCTTT.

The CDR3, as DNA: TGTGCCAGAAGCTTGCCCCCAGGAACGGACTCCTCCTACTATGGCTACACCTTC. Translation: CARSLPPGTDSSYYGYTF. The chain is built from TRBV5-3 and TRBJ1-2; D is undetermined. TRBV5-3 is assigned to the ORF class and has an uncertain function. V lost 1 base to trimming and J lost 3 bases, with 22 bases between them. This CDR3 has 18 residues.

The sample holds many counts of this clone. The J gene is TRBJ2-7, the V gene TRBV7-9; 9 bases are a match to TRBD1. V lost 2 bases, J lost 3 bases, and 14 bases stayed unmatched. Germline-derived CDR1 and CDR2 are SEHNR and FQNEAQ (reference sequence). This CDR3 is built from 18 residues. For the CDR3, the DNA is TGTGCCAGCAGCTTAAACCCGAGGTCTAGGACAGGGGACTACGAGCAGTACTTC. Translating gives CASSLNPRSRTGDYEQYF.

This chain connects TRBV18 to TRBJ2-2, with TRBD2 as a possible D gene (5 bases). With 3 bases removed from V and 9 bases from J, the gap between germline ends came to 11 bases. CDR1 KGHSH and CDR2 LQKENI come from the germline V gene. The CDR3 runs 13 residues. The CDR3 DNA is TGTGCCAGCTCACCCTACGAGGGTTGGGAGCTGTTTTTT. Amino acids: CASSPYEGWELFF.

The chain recombines TRBV19 with TRBJ2-1; 8 bases fit TRBD2. V lost 4 bases to trimming and J lost 0 bases; unmatched junction nucleotides: 5. Germline-derived CDR1 and CDR2 are LNHDA and SQIVND (reference sequence). This CDR3 has 16 residues. This CDR3 reads CASSKSGGFSYNEQFF. CDR3 DNA sequence: TGTGCCAGTAGTAAATCGGGGGGGTTCTCCTACAATGAGCAGTTCTTC.

The table lists this clone with a few counts. The chain employs TRBV6-1 and TRBJ1-5; the D gene is possibly TRBD1 (5 bases). This CDR3 is 16 amino acids long. Germline values: CDR1 MNHNS, CDR2 SASEGT. V gave up 1 base and J gave up 11 bases, with 21 bases separating them. The CDR3 is CASSEVERAHPRAQHF. For the CDR3, the DNA is TGTGCCAGCAGTGAAGTGGAGCGGGCACACCCCAGGGCCCAGCATTTT.

The J gene is TRBJ1-5, the V gene TRBV6-5, with 7 nucleotides matching TRBD1. Trimming removed 6 bases from V and 4 bases from J; junction bases left unmatched: 9. The CDR3 contains 15 residues. CDR1 MNHEY and CDR2 SVGAGI come from the germline V gene. In DNA form, the CDR3 reads TGTGCCAGCAGGGGGCAGGGGGGCCCAAATCAGCCCCAGCATTTT. This gives the protein CASRGQGGPNQPQHF.

This clone was seen just once. The chain links TRBV19 to TRBJ1-5, with 7 bases fitting TRBD1. Germline V gene data show CDR1 as LNHDA and CDR2 as SQIVND (reference sequence). This CDR3 region has 15 residues. With V trimmed by 5 bases and J by 0 bases, 4 bases remained unmatched. In DNA form, the CDR3 reads TGTGCCAGTAGTCCGACAGGGAATAGCAATCAGCCCCAGCATTTT. Translated, it gives CASSPTGNSNQPQHF.

The chain is built from TRBV5-1 and TRBJ1-6; TRBD1 is a possible D gene (6 bases). The germline V and J ends were trimmed by 0 bases and 7 bases, with 11 bases remaining between them. The CDR3 is 15 residues long. Germline V gene lookup returns CDR1 SGHRS and CDR2 YFSETQ. CDR3 nucleotides: TGCGCCAGCAGCTTGGAGCTAGGACAGAATTCACCCCTCCACTTT. Translation: CASSLELGQNSPLHF.

The J gene is TRBJ2-7, the V gene TRBV19, with TRBD1 as a possible D gene (6 bases). Germline lookup yields CDR1 LNHDA and CDR2 SQIVND (reference sequence). V lost 6 bases and J 4 bases, leaving 16 bases between the germline ends. This CDR3 contains 14 residues. CDR3 in DNA: TGTGCCAGTAGAAGGGTCCAGGGGTCGTACGAGCAGTACTTC. It translates to CASRRVQGSYEQYF.

J is TRBJ1-1 and V is TRBV4-2, with D uncertain. Trimming pared 0 bases from V and 5 bases from J, leaving 13 bases between. The germline CDR1 and CDR2 sequences are LGHNA and YNFKEQ. This CDR3 is built from 15 residues. Here the CDR3 reads CASSQDPGRTTEAFF. In DNA form, the CDR3 reads TGTGCCAGCAGCCAAGACCCGGGGAGGACGACTGAAGCTTTCTTT.

The chain uses TRBV3-1 (or the pseudogene TRBV3-2) and TRBJ1-6; TRBD1 is a possible D gene (6 bases). Per germline, CDR1 LGHDT and CDR2 YNNKEL (reference sequence). The V end was cut by 5 bases, the J end by 7 bases, with 9 bases between. The length of the CDR3 is 13 residues. The CDR3 is CASSWDTNSPLHF. The CDR3 DNA is TGTGCCAGCAGCTGGGACACGAATTCACCCCTCCACTTT.

The J gene is TRBJ1-1, the V gene TRBV12-5; D is perhaps TRBD1 (5 bases). CDR3 size: 15 residues. The germline V and J ends were trimmed by 0 bases and 2 bases, with 10 bases remaining between them. Germline lookup yields CDR1 LGHNT and CDR2 FRNRAP. In DNA, the CDR3 is TGTGCTAGTGGTTTGGTAAGCGGGACTAACACTGAAGCTTTCTTT. This codes for CASGLVSGTNTEAFF.

The rearrangement joins TRBV2 to TRBJ2-7; the match to TRBD1 covers 8 bases. CDR3 size: 14 residues. Germline values: CDR1 SNHLY, CDR2 FYNNEI. Trimming cost V 7 bases and J 0 bases; bases outside gene matches: 5. The CDR3 loop reads CASNGQGRSYEQYF. Written as DNA, the CDR3 is TGTGCCAGCAACGGACAGGGACGCTCCTACGAGCAGTACTTC.